This T cell receptor (beta chain) was retrieved from a study of blood T cell repertoires in COVID-19 (dated by TCRdb to 2020 to 2021). Notes on the research overall: The collaborator samples originated in the United States, Italy and Spain and spanned the acute and convalescent phases of COVID-19. The material from the prospective study consisted of cDNA or gDNA derived from T cells, B-cell-depleted T cells, or PBMCs. The dataset comprised deeply sampled blood TCRbeta repertoires from subjects exposed to, actively infected with, or recovered from COVID-19. The repertoires were made available in a free public database intended to serve as a resource for research on the immune response to SARS-CoV-2. Samples were obtained from the ongoing ImmuneRACE study (first 160 participants) and from over a thousand subjects provided by 6 global collaborators. The sample metadata nearly always contained a de-identified subject ID, COVID-19 status, age in years and sex. Where available, HLA class I and class II types were obtained from metadata supplied by the sample provider rather than from assay-based typing. Overall study outcomes, separate from this receptor: Clinical and demographic metadata were provided uncurated, with the amount varying by source and participant.

Trimming removed 7 bases from V and 4 bases from J; the gene matches leave 4 bases unexplained. Including cysteine and phenylalanine, the CDR3 has 14 amino acids. Of all the DNA, just the CDR3 is kept, 42 bases in frame from base 1. The germline V gene encodes CDR1 SGHKS and CDR2 YYEKEE (reference sequence). This clone was seen a single time. The specificity of this receptor is unknown. No per-base quality is available; no much larger clone lies one base away. In Seattle, one collaborating source enrolled patients while the infection was active and tracked those patients longitudinally over the course of disease. Collaborating institutions collected whole blood in K2EDTA tubes following their own protocols. For TCRbeta analysis, collaborator samples were shipped as frozen whole blood, as isolated PBMCs, or as DNA extracted from either sample type. TCRbeta CDR3 regions were amplified from genomic DNA by means of the immunoSEQ Assay, a bias-controlled multiplex PCR. From the authors' description of their analysis: The number of nucleated cells in each sample was estimated by amplification of reference gene primers within the assay. To quantify the absolute abundance of each unique TCRbeta CDR3 rearrangement, sequence reads were collapsed and filtered. For each sample, productive Simpson clonality was calculated as the square root of Simpson's diversity index over productive rearrangements. Held by TCRdb, this immuneACCESS table contains in-frame sequences only and omits some clones. Under half of the omission traces to an unresolved V gene where checked; the cause of the rest is unknown. V and J calls and clone size follow that table, whereas D and trimming were derived from the DNA. Here the sample has over 150,000 clones; around 83% occur a single time. Jointly, the top ten make up roughly 12% of the sample.

This receptor was identified in an older woman with COVID-19, enrolled during active disease. Recombination linked TRBV5-5 to TRBJ2-7, and 14 bases in between align with TRBD2. Source material: peripheral blood. CDR3 protein: CASGGLAGEYEQYF. In nucleotide form, the sequence is TGTGCCAGCGGGGGACTAGCGGGAGAATACGAGCAGTACTTC. The CDR3, completed at both ends by the reference TRBV5-5 and TRBJ2-7 genes, gives the full variable domain DAGVTQSPTHLIKTRGQQVTLRCSPISGHKSVSWYQQVLGQGPQFIFQYYEKEERGRGNFPDRFSARQFPNYSSELNVNALLLGDSALYLCASGGLAGEYEQYFGPGTRLTVT.